The T cell receptor beta chain described here comes from a study of CD8+ T cells in alopecia areata. Extraction and reverse transcription of RNA yielded cDNA as the sequencing template. Sequencing was performed with immunoSEQ multiplex PCR; in TCRdb, only in-frame clones are kept and a portion is missing. The sample lists 80,000 or so clones, roughly 70% occurring once. Treatment in this sample: oral pan-JAK inhibitor, 5-10 mg twice daily. Cell sorting on a FACSAria was used to separate CD4+ and CD8+ T cells from the PBMCs. The source was CD8+ T cells sorted from blood, collected at week 24, from a patient treated with tofacitinib. The source of this sequence is a human donor with alopecia areata.

CDR3 in amino acids: CSVEVENTGELFF. The CDR3 DNA sequence: TGCAGCGTTGAAGTAGAGAACACCGGGGAGCTGTTTTTT. The V gene is TRBV29-1, the J gene TRBJ2-2, with unresolved D. The CDR3 covers 13 residues. Germline loops: CDR1 SQVTM, CDR2 ANQGSEA. V was clipped by 1 base and J by 1 base, with 4 bases between them.